This T cell receptor (beta chain) was retrieved from a study of T cells in Graves' hyperthyroidism and ophthalmopathy. Study information: Peripheral blood was drawn at first diagnosis, prior to all treatment. Study-level findings and limits: Peripheral blood also featured most of the thyroid clonotypes expanded above 0.001.

Absence of ophthalmopathy progression within 18 months defined stable Graves' hyperthyroidism. Uncontrolled infections, other autoimmune diseases, pregnancy or lactation led to exclusion of patients. RNA transcripts served as the template for amplifying TCR beta CDR3 regions. HTBI primers were used for first-round RT-PCR of the TCR CDR3. TCRdb re-analysed the multiplex PCR reads in MiXCR, keeping a single row per CDR3 protein. The data hold under 400,000 distinct CDR3 sequences, with about 15% observed a single time. There are many counts of this clonotype. Its specificity is not known. Specimen: blood. The receptor was isolated from a woman aged 55-69 years with Graves' hyperthyroidism.

The CDR3, as DNA: TGTGCCTGGGCGACAGGGCAGAACACTGAAGCTTTCTTT. Amino acids: CAWATGQNTEAFF. This chain connects TRBV30 to TRBJ1-1, with TRBD1 matching 7 bases. Looked up from germline, CDR1 is GTSNPN and CDR2 is SVGIG (reference sequence). V shed 5 bases and J 1 base; nucleotides not matched to a gene: 4. The CDR3 consists of 13 residues.